The 24 T cell receptor beta chains presented below share a single source sample, sequenced in a study of CD8 T cells in ankylosing spondylitis. From the 5' RACE reads, TCRdb called clonotypes with MiXCR, one entry per CDR3 protein. The table has roughly 180,000 distinct CDR3 sequences, roughly 11% seen once. Sequencing used blood, either unsorted or a sorted T cell fraction (not recorded which). Receptor source: a male donor with ankylosing spondylitis or in good health (not recorded which).

This clonotype was counted ten times or more. The CDR3 bases are TGTGCCAGCAGCTCGGCGGGAAGCAATCAGCCCCAGCATTTT. Translating gives CASSSAGSNQPQHF. The rearrangement uses TRBV28 and TRBJ1-5, with D unresolved. The CDR3 contains 14 residues. V was shortened by 6 bases and J by 1 base, with 10 bases between the two germline ends. The germline V gene has CDR1 MDHEN and CDR2 SYDVKM. Full variable domain (missing parts from reference TRBV28 and TRBJ1-5): DVKVTQSSRYLVKRTGEKVFLECVQDMDHENMFWYRQDPGLGLRLIYFSYDVKMKEKGDIPEGYSVSREKKERFSLILESASTNQTSMYLCASSSAGSNQPQHFGDGTRLSIL.

This clonotype was observed many times. In DNA, the CDR3 is TGTGCCAGCAGCCGCGGGACTAATTGGGGCGAGCAGTACTTC. Its translation: CASSRGTNWGEQYF. The genes are TRBV3-1 and TRBJ2-7; 7 bases line up with TRBD2. V shed 4 bases and J 6 bases; nucleotides not matched to a gene: 9. CDR3 length: 14 residues. Germline V CDR1 and CDR2: LGHDT, YNNKEL (reference sequence).

This clonotype was detected ten times or more. The V call is TRBV6-6, the J call TRBJ2-7; maybe TRBD1 (5 bases). This CDR3 is built from 12 residues. Germline assignment: CDR1 MNHNY and CDR2 SVGAGI (reference sequence). Deletions cut 8 bases from V and 2 bases from J, with 10 bases between. CDR3 sequence (DNA): TGTGCCAGCTCAGGGTTTCCCTACGAGCAGTACTTC. Its translation: CASSGFPYEQYF.

The chain carries TRBV5-1 and TRBJ2-6; 10 bases line up with TRBD1. V shed 3 bases and J 2 bases; nucleotides not matched to a gene: 14. The length of the CDR3 is 20 residues. Per the germline V gene, CDR1 is SGHRS and CDR2 is YFSETQ. The CDR3 DNA sequence: TGCGCCAGCAGCTGGGCGACCTGGGACAGGGGAACAACTGGGGCCAACGTCCTGACTTTC. Translating it yields CASSWATWDRGTTGANVLTF.

This clonotype came up many times. At one end the junction does not follow the germline gene, possibly because of a read error. The chain joins TRBV6-2 or TRBV6-3 to TRBJ2-3, with D possibly being TRBD2 (6 bases). Germline V CDR1 and CDR2: MNHEY, SVGEGT. This CDR3 has 14 residues. As DNA, the CDR3 is TGTGCCAGCAGTTTGCCATCGGGACTCCCGTCCGAATCTTTT. Translation gives CASSLPSGLPSESF.

This clonotype appeared many times. This rearrangement joins TRBV6-1 to TRBJ1-5, with 8 bases that match TRBD1. With 6 bases clipped from V and 6 bases from J, the junction kept 7 bases outside the gene matches. Germline CDR1 and CDR2: MNHNS and SASEGT. This CDR3 has 14 residues. The CDR3 DNA reads TGTGCCAGCAGCCAAGACAGGGGAGGTCAGCCCCAGCATTTT. Protein product: CASSQDRGGQPQHF.

This clonotype was detected many times. Here the CDR3 reads CASSQVARGQGYEQYF. In DNA form, the CDR3 reads TGCGCCAGCAGCCAGGTTGCGAGGGGGCAAGGATACGAGCAGTACTTC. The chain links TRBV5-1 to TRBJ2-7; 7 positions agree with TRBD1. This CDR3 spans 16 amino acids. Per the germline V gene, CDR1 is SGHRS and CDR2 is YFSETQ. V gave up 4 bases and J gave up 4 bases; unmatched junction bases: 14.

The chain uses TRBV30 and TRBJ2-7; D ambiguous. Germline V lookup: CDR1 GTSNPN, CDR2 SVGIG (reference sequence). The CDR3 contains 12 residues. Trimming took 2 bases from V and 1 from J, leaving 6 bases between them. In DNA, the CDR3 is TGTGCCTGGAGTAGGCTTTCCTACGAGCAGTACTTC. This encodes CAWSRLSYEQYF.

This clonotype was found many times. This chain uses TRBV12-3 or TRBV12-4 with TRBJ2-3, with TRBD2 matching 8 bases. This CDR3 region has 16 residues. The V and J ends lost 3 bases and 0 bases, in that order; junction bases with no gene match: 5. The CDR3 region is CASSFPSGGSTDTQYF. DNA of the CDR3: TGTGCCAGCAGTTTCCCAAGCGGGGGAAGCACAGATACGCAGTATTTT.

This clonotype was found many times. The rearrangement links TRBV12-3 or TRBV12-4 to TRBJ1-5, with D tentatively TRBD1 (6 bases). Trimming stripped 5 bases from V and 7 bases from J, with 18 bases between. The CDR3 is 15 amino acids. CDR3 protein: CASSDTDSGDQPQHF. Written as DNA, the CDR3 is TGTGCCAGCAGTGACACAGACTCAGGGGACCAGCCCCAGCATTTT.

This clonotype was seen many times. The DNA of the CDR3 is TGTGCCAGCAGCCCGGGGACTATCCGCGAGACCCAGTACTTC. This translates into CASSPGTIRETQYF. This sequence joins TRBV3-1 and TRBJ2-5; TRBD2 matches at 7 bases. This CDR3 spans 14 amino acids. After removal of 4 bases from V and 5 bases from J, the junction contained 7 bases not matched to a gene. Germline values: CDR1 LGHDT, CDR2 YNNKEL (reference sequence).

This clonotype was recorded many times. The rearrangement joins TRBV12-3 or TRBV12-4 to TRBJ2-3, with 7 bases fitting TRBD2. Unmatched junction bases numbered 7, after V lost 3 bases and J lost 1 base. The CDR3 sequence is 16 residues long. In nucleotides, the CDR3 is TGTGCCAGCAGTTTGGGGAGGGAGGGCGGCACAGATACGCAGTATTTT. It is translated as CASSLGREGGTDTQYF.

The sample holds many counts of this clonotype. This chain connects TRBV5-1 to TRBJ1-6; a possible D gene is TRBD1 (5 bases). Germline CDR1 reads SGHRS; CDR2 reads YFSETQ. V was clipped by 0 bases and J by 13 bases, with 14 bases between them. The CDR3 contains 14 residues. CDR3 residues: CASSLGQSGWPLHF. For the CDR3, the DNA is TGCGCCAGCAGCTTGGGACAGAGTGGATGGCCCCTCCACTTT. Using reference TRBV5-1 and TRBJ1-6 for the parts outside the CDR3, the full variable domain is KAGVTQTPRYLIKTRGQQVTLSCSPISGHRSVSWYQQTPGQGLQFLFEYFSETQRNKGNFPGRFSGRQFSNSRSEMNVSTLELGDSALYLCASSLGQSGWPLHFGNGTRLTVT.

This clonotype has a count of ten or more. CDR3 sequence: CASSPAQGIYEQYF. The CDR3 nucleotides read TGTGCCAGCAGCCCGGCACAGGGCATCTACGAGCAGTACTTC. The V and J genes are TRBV2 and TRBJ2-7, with TRBD1 as a possible D gene (6 bases). Trimming took off 6 bases at V and 3 bases at J, with 15 bases between the two ends. Germline V gene sequence: CDR1 SNHLY, CDR2 FYNNEI. This CDR3 spans 14 amino acids.

In its sample, this clonotype was seen many times. The J gene is TRBJ1-5, the V gene TRBV3-1, with D possibly matching TRBD1 (5 bases). The germline CDR1 and CDR2 sequences are LGHDT and YNNKEL (reference sequence). This CDR3 contains 15 residues. Trimming stripped 5 bases from V and 1 base from J, with 12 bases between. The CDR3 DNA reads as TGTGCCAGCAGCGCGAACAGGATAAGCAATCAGCCCCAGCATTTT. Protein sequence: CASSANRISNQPQHF.

This clonotype was detected a few times. V usage is TRBV14 and J usage is TRBJ2-7; D gene uncertain. CDR1 and CDR2 (germline): SGHDN, FVKESK. V gave up 3 bases and J gave up 1 base, with 4 bases separating them. The CDR3 is made up of 12 amino acids. Here the CDR3 reads CASSQGSYEQYF. The CDR3, as DNA: TGTGCCAGCAGCCAGGGATCCTACGAGCAGTACTTC.

There are many counts of this clonotype. This sequence joins TRBV3-1 and TRBJ2-7; weak D call: TRBD2 (6 bases). Trimming cost V 6 bases and J 2 bases, with 14 bases left between them. The CDR3 has 14 amino acids. The germline CDR1 and CDR2 sequences are LGHDT and YNNKEL (reference sequence). The CDR3 loop reads CASRQTGETYEQYF. The CDR3 DNA reads as TGTGCCAGCAGGCAAACGGGAGAAACCTACGAGCAGTACTTC.

The V gene is TRBV5-8, the J gene TRBJ2-3; the match to TRBD1 covers 10 bases. The germline CDR1 and CDR2 sequences are SGHTS and YDEGEE. V dropped 4 bases and J dropped 0; count of bases not matched to a gene: 2. The CDR3 contains 15 residues. The CDR3 nucleotides are TGTGCCAGCAGCAAGGGACAGGGGAGCACAGATACGCAGTATTTT. Translating it yields CASSKGQGSTDTQYF.

This clonotype was counted between two and nine times. The V gene is TRBV6-5, the J gene TRBJ2-3, with 10 positions matching TRBD2. V shed 4 bases and J 4 bases; nucleotides not matched to a gene: 5. The germline V gene encodes CDR1 MNHEY and CDR2 SVGAGI. The CDR3 totals 15 residues. The DNA of the CDR3 is TGTGCCAGCAGTTGGAGCGGGGGGGCCTCAGATACGCAGTATTTT. As protein: CASSWSGGASDTQYF.

This clonotype has a count of ten or more. The chain joins TRBV20-1 to TRBJ1-2; the match to TRBD1 covers 10 bases. CDR1 and CDR2 (germline): DFQATT, SNEGSKA (reference sequence). The CDR3 covers 15 residues. V trimming: 0 bases; J trimming: 4 bases; junction bases outside the gene matches: 5. The CDR3 bases are TGCAGTGCTAGAGATCGAGGACAGGGGGTCTATGGCTACACCTTC. Amino acids: CSARDRGQGVYGYTF.

The rearrangement links TRBV5-1 to TRBJ1-2, with D unresolved. The CDR3 covers 13 residues. V was shortened by 1 base and J by 2 bases, with 6 bases between the two germline ends. Germline V CDR1 and CDR2: SGHRS, YFSETQ. The chain's CDR3 is CASSLLENYGYTF. CDR3 bases: TGCGCCAGCAGCTTGCTTGAGAACTATGGCTACACCTTC.

V gene TRBV7-8 combines with J gene TRBJ2-2; the match to TRBD1 covers 7 bases. The CDR3 sequence is 15 residues long. Germline assignment: CDR1 SGHVS and CDR2 FQNEAQ. The V gene end was trimmed by 3 bases and the J gene end by 7 bases; junction bases not matched to a gene: 8. CDR3: CASSFADRAIGELFF. CDR3 in DNA: TGTGCCAGCAGCTTTGCAGACAGGGCGATCGGGGAGCTGTTTTTT. Filled out from reference TRBV7-8 and TRBJ2-2, the complete variable domain reads GAGVSQSPRYKVAKRGQDVALRCDPISGHVSLFWYQQALGQGPEFLTYFQNEAQLDKSGLPSDRFFAERPEGSVSTLKIQRTQQEDSAVYLCASSFADRAIGELFFGEGSRLTVL.

This clonotype has a count of ten or more. The chain is built from TRBV5-1 and TRBJ2-5; 9 bases are a match to TRBD1. Germline CDR1 is SGHRS and CDR2 is YFSETQ. After removal of 4 bases from V and 4 bases from J, the junction contained 14 bases not matched to a gene. The CDR3 is 17 residues long. CDR3 residues: CASSPGQGRIFVETQYF. CDR3 sequence (DNA): TGCGCCAGCAGCCCTGGACAGGGGAGGATATTCGTAGAGACCCAGTACTTC.

At least ten counts were recorded for this clonotype. V gene TRBV9 combines with J gene TRBJ1-1, with a weak D call TRBD1 (5 bases). CDR1 is SGDLS and CDR2 is YYNGEE in the germline V gene. Between the trimmed V and J ends, which lost 2 bases and 1 base, there was a span of 12 bases. This CDR3 is 15 amino acids long. The CDR3 bases are TGTGCCAGCAGCGTGACAGCGAATGAGAACACTGAAGCTTTCTTT. Its protein is CASSVTANENTEAFF.